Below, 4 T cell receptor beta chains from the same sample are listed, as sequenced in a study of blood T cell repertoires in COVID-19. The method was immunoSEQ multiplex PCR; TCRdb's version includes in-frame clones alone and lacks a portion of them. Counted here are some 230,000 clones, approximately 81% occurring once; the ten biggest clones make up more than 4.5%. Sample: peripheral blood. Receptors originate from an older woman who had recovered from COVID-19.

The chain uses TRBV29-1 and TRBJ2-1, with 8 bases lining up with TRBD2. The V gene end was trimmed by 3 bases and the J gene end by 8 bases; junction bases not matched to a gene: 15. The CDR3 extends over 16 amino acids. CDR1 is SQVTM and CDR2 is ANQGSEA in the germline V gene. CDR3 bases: TGCAGCGTTGATGATTTTTTGCGGGGGGCAGTCGATGAGCAGTTCTTC. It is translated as CSVDDFLRGAVDEQFF.

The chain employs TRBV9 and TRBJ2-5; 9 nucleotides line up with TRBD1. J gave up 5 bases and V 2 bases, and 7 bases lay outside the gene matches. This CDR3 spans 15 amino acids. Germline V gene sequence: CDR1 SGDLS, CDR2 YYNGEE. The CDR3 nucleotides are TGTGCCAGCAGCGTGGGAACAGGGGGCCAGGAGACCCAGTACTTC. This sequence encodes CASSVGTGGQETQYF.

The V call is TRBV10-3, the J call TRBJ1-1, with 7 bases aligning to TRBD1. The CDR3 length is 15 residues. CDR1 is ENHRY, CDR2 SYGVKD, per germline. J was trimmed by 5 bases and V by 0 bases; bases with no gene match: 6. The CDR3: CAISESKTGVTEAFF. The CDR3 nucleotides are TGTGCCATCAGTGAGTCAAAAACAGGGGTAACTGAAGCTTTCTTT.

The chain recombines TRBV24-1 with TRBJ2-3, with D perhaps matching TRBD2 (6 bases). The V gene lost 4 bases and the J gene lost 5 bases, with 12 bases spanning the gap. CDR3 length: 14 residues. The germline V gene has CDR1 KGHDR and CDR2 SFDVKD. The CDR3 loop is CATSDARRGDTQYF. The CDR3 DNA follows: TGTGCCACCAGTGACGCCCGGAGGGGAGATACGCAGTATTTT.